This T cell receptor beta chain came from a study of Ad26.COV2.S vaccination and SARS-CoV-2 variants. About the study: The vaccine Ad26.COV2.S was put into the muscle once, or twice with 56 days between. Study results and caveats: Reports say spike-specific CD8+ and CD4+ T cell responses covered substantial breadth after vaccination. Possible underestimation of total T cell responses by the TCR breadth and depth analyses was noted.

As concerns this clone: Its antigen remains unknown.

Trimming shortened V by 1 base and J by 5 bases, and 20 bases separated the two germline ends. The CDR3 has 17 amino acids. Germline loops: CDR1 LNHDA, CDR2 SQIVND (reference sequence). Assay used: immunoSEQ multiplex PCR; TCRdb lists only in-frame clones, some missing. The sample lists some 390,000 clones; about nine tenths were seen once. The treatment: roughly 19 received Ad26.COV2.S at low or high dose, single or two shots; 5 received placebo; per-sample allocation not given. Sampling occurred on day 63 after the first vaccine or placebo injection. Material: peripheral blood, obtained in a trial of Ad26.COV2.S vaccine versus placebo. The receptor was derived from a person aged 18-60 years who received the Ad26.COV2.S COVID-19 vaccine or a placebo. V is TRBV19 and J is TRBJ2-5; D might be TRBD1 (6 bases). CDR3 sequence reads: CASSIVGVAGERETQYF. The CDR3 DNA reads TGTGCCAGTAGTATAGTCGGCGTGGCAGGGGAGAGGGAGACCCAGTACTTC.